The clone carrying this T cell receptor beta chain showed up just a few times. Its antigen is not identified. CDR1 is SGHRS, CDR2 YFSETQ, per germline. Germline trimming cut 0 bases from V and 7 bases from J; bases unmatched to any gene: 2. The CDR3 is made up of 14 amino acids. The source of the sample is a study of beta chain features in type 1 diabetes. Findings of the study overall: For Type 1 diabetes patients, all four CD4+ subsets carried TCRB CDR3s that were moderately but significantly shorter. Possibly, sequencing cDNA over-represented cells that had high TCR expression levels.

Sorted populations were all over 95% pure. Since all of the isolated RNA was reverse transcribed, expressed TCRB transcripts were what got sequenced. Read counts averaged about 3.57 million for samples of naive, central memory and regulatory T cells. Some clones are missing from TCRdb's copy, which holds only in-frame ones; the method was immunoSEQ multiplex PCR. This table holds 120,000 to 150,000 clones, approximately 13% found once. This clonotype originated in a man aged 18 to 35 with type 1 diabetes. Input material: central memory CD4+ T cells from blood. V gene TRBV5-1 combines with J gene TRBJ2-1; TRBD1 agrees at 9 bases. CDR3 DNA sequence: TGCGCCAGCAGCTTGGGGGACAGGGTTAATGAGCAGTTCTTC. This gives the protein CASSLGDRVNEQFF.